Here is one T cell receptor beta chain with its context. The data derive from a study of blood T cell repertoires in COVID-19. Study-level information: Donors in the United States, Italy and Spain gave samples during acute or convalescent COVID-19. T cells, B-cell-depleted T cells, or PBMCs provided the cDNA or gDNA that served as material.

Between the trimmed V and J ends, which lost 1 base and 2 bases, there was a span of 8 bases. CDR1 and CDR2 from the germline V gene are ENHRY and SYGVKD. The CDR3 has 14 amino acids. Original processing notes: Counts of nucleated cells, estimated from reference gene primer amplification, were obtained. The protocol was immunoSEQ multiplex PCR, while the TCRdb copy is restricted to in-frame clones and leaves out a portion. V and J calls and clone size come straight from that table; D and trimming were deduced from the DNA. The sample has more than 25,000 clones, just over 85% seen once; the top ten hold around 15%.

This sequence was found in a man in his 70s with acute or convalescent COVID-19. The specimen sequenced was peripheral blood. The V and J genes are TRBV10-3 and TRBJ1-2; D possibly corresponds to TRBD1 (6 bases). The CDR3 loop reads CAISELGTNYGYTF. The CDR3, as DNA: TGTGCCATCAGTGAGTTGGGGACAAACTATGGCTACACCTTC.